These 23 T cell receptor beta chains originate from one sample sequenced in a study of post-analysis software for immune sequencing data. Study-level points and caveats: Roughly 5 TRBV segments occurring more often in patients than controls included TRBV5-6, TRBV5-1 and TRBV20-1.

Their antigen targets remain unknown. Unique molecular identifiers had been added to the TCR beta cDNA libraries. TCRdb re-derived calls from the PCR reads in MiXCR, one entry per CDR3 protein. The top ten clones hold about 11% of a sample with some 690,000 distinct CDR3 sequences, approximately 59% of them seen once. The sequencing input was blood. The source is a girl aged 2 to 9 with multiple sclerosis.

This chain links TRBV4-2 with TRBJ2-1, with 10 bases aligning to TRBD2. Germline CDR1 is LGHNA and CDR2 is YNFKEQ. The CDR3 covers 19 residues. With 0 bases clipped from V and 5 bases from J, the junction kept 13 bases outside the gene matches. The CDR3 DNA is TGTGCCAGCAGCCAAGAATGGGGGACTGCTAGCGGGGGAAACAATGAGCAGTTCTTC. This codes for CASSQEWGTASGGNNEQFF.

The V gene is TRBV4-1, the J gene TRBJ1-1; tentatively, D is TRBD1 (5 bases). Looked up from germline, CDR1 is MGHRA and CDR2 is YSYEKL. The CDR3 is 14 amino acids. Trimming took 0 bases from V and 6 from J, leaving 11 bases between them. The CDR3: CASSQDPGVSEAFF. The CDR3 DNA reads TGCGCCAGCAGCCAAGATCCGGGGGTATCTGAAGCTTTCTTT.

A single count supports this clonotype. The rearrangement joins TRBV27 to TRBJ1-4; maybe TRBD1 (6 bases). Germline V gives CDR1 MNHEY, CDR2 SMNVEV (reference sequence). V was pared by 5 bases and J by 4 bases, with 14 bases between. The CDR3 covers 15 residues. The chain's CDR3 is CASSERQAYNEKLFF. CDR3 nucleotide sequence: TGTGCCAGCAGTGAAAGACAGGCCTATAATGAAAAACTGTTTTTT.

CDR3 amino acids: CASSLASGEGITDTQYF. Here the CDR3 DNA reads TGCGCCAGCAGCTTGGCTAGCGGGGAAGGGATCACAGATACGCAGTATTTT. V usage is TRBV5-1 and J usage is TRBJ2-3, with 9 nucleotides matching TRBD2. Germline lookup yields CDR1 SGHRS and CDR2 YFSETQ. J lost 2 bases, V lost 0 bases, and 7 bases had no gene match. The CDR3 has 17 amino acids.

This clonotype occurred once. The gene calls are TRBV6-1 and TRBJ2-3, with TRBD2 as a possible D gene (7 bases). The CDR3 sequence is 16 residues long. Trimming took 5 bases from V and 6 from J, leaving 21 bases between them. Per germline, CDR1 MNHNS and CDR2 SASEGT. CDR3 DNA sequence: TGTGCCAGCAGTCCCCTCAGTGCGGGGGCGGGGGATACGCAGTATTTT. This gives the protein CASSPLSAGAGDTQYF.

In this sample, this clonotype turned up a few times. The chain carries TRBV29-1 and TRBJ2-7; 8 bases are shared with TRBD1. Germline CDR1 is SQVTM and CDR2 is ANQGSEA. The CDR3 covers 12 residues. The junction had 3 bases not matched to a gene; V was cut back by 2 bases and J by 6 bases. CDR3 nucleotide sequence: TGCAGCGTTGAACAGGGGGCAGTCGAGCAGTACTTC. It translates to CSVEQGAVEQYF.

The chain couples TRBV10-3 to TRBJ2-1; TRBD1 agrees at 8 bases. The ends lost 0 bases at V and 7 bases at J; junction bases unmatched: 11. Germline values: CDR1 ENHRY, CDR2 SYGVKD. The CDR3 length is 17 residues. CDR3 protein: CAISESMVGRGLNEQFF. CDR3 in DNA: TGTGCCATCAGTGAGTCGATGGTGGGCAGGGGGCTGAATGAGCAGTTCTTC.

V is TRBV7-2 and J is TRBJ2-1, with a possible D match to TRBD1 (6 bases). Germline CDR1 is SGHTA and CDR2 is FQGNSA. This CDR3 spans 15 amino acids. V gave up 5 bases and J gave up 7 bases, with 18 bases separating them. The CDR3 reads CASSRADRLGNEQFF. DNA of the CDR3: TGTGCCAGCAGCCGAGCTGACAGGTTGGGAAATGAGCAGTTCTTC.

This clonotype has a single count. The rearrangement links TRBV5-8 to TRBJ2-6; D might be TRBD1 (6 bases). Looked up from germline, CDR1 is SGHTS and CDR2 is YDEGEE. This CDR3 contains 18 residues. The V and J ends lost 1 base and 0 bases respectively, with 14 bases between them. The DNA of the CDR3 is TGTGCCAGCAGCTTGTTTCGGACAGTGATCTCTGGGGCCAACGTCCTGACTTTC. Translated: CASSLFRTVISGANVLTF. Together with reference TRBV5-8 and TRBJ2-6, the CDR3 gives the full variable domain: EAGVTQSPTHLIKTRGQQATLRCSPISGHTSVYWYQQALGLGLQFLLWYDEGEERNRGNFPPRFSGRQFPNYSSELNVNALELEDSALYLCASSLFRTVISGANVLTFGAGSRLTVL.

The chain combines TRBV7-2 with TRBJ2-7; 14 nucleotides agree with TRBD2. This CDR3 spans 15 amino acids. The ends lost 5 bases at V and 6 bases at J; junction bases unmatched: 6. Germline CDR1 and CDR2: SGHTA and FQGNSA. The CDR3 sequence: CASSPRTSGRSEQYF. The DNA for the CDR3 is TGTGCCAGCAGCCCCCGGACTAGCGGGAGGTCCGAGCAGTACTTC.

The CDR3 region is CATSGEGWQETQYF. In DNA form, the CDR3 reads TGTGCCACTAGCGGGGAAGGGTGGCAAGAGACCCAGTACTTC. The genes are TRBV24-1 and TRBJ2-5; 8 bases fit TRBD2. V shed 10 bases and J 2 bases; nucleotides not matched to a gene: 8. The CDR3 totals 14 residues. Germline V gene lookup returns CDR1 KGHDR and CDR2 SFDVKD.

The chain joins TRBV20-1 to TRBJ2-4, with TRBD1 matching over 9 bases. V lost 5 bases to trimming and J lost 8 bases; unmatched junction nucleotides: 13. CDR3 length: 15 residues. Germline V gene data show CDR1 as DFQATT and CDR2 as SNEGSKA (reference sequence). CDR3 nucleotide sequence: TGCAGTGCTTCCGAACCGGGACAGGGATCGCACATTCAGTACTTC. Its protein is CSASEPGQGSHIQYF.

The chain carries TRBV20-1 and TRBJ2-5; 8 bases are a match to TRBD1. In germline, CDR1 is DFQATT, CDR2 SNEGSKA (reference sequence). J was trimmed by 6 bases and V by 5 bases; bases with no gene match: 11. The CDR3 sequence is 14 residues long. The chain's CDR3 is CSALTSQGGKTQYF. The CDR3, as DNA: TGCAGTGCTTTAACCTCACAGGGGGGAAAGACCCAGTACTTC.

This clonotype was seen a handful of times. The chain carries TRBV6-6 and TRBJ2-3, with 7 bases that match TRBD1. V was pared by 2 bases and J by 2 bases, with 4 bases of the junction left unmatched. The CDR3 spans 15 residues. CDR1 and CDR2 (germline): MNHNY, SVGAGI (reference sequence). CDR3 DNA: TGTGCCAGCAGTTACCGACAGGGAAACACAGATACGCAGTATTTT. Its translation: CASSYRQGNTDTQYF.

V and J are TRBV6-2 or TRBV6-3 and TRBJ1-5; possibly TRBD1 for D (5 bases). The CDR3 consists of 15 residues. With 7 bases removed from V and 6 bases from J, the gap between germline ends came to 19 bases. The germline V gene encodes CDR1 MNHEY and CDR2 SVGEGT. CDR3 region: CASNPAGTSGQPQHF. The CDR3 DNA is TGTGCCAGCAATCCGGCCGGGACGTCCGGTCAGCCCCAGCATTTT.

The V call is TRBV20-1, the J call TRBJ2-7; TRBD2 matches 11 bases. J was trimmed by 10 bases and V by 1 base; bases with no gene match: 12. The CDR3 is 15 amino acids. CDR1 is DFQATT, CDR2 SNEGSKA, per germline (reference sequence). The CDR3: CSARVPSSGRSPQYF. CDR3 DNA: TGCAGTGCTAGAGTCCCCTCTAGCGGGAGGAGCCCCCAGTACTTC.

The chain couples TRBV10-1 to TRBJ2-1; 10 positions match TRBD1. The CDR3 loop spans 16 amino acids. The V gene end was trimmed by 0 bases and the J gene end by 8 bases; junction bases not matched to a gene: 7. Germline lookup yields CDR1 WNHNN and CDR2 SYGVQD (reference sequence). CDR3 in amino acids: CASSESTGQGFDEQFF. The DNA for the CDR3 is TGCGCCAGCAGTGAGTCGACGGGACAGGGGTTCGATGAGCAGTTCTTC.

This clonotype has a handful of counts. This chain connects TRBV20-1 to TRBJ2-7, with D perhaps matching TRBD2 (6 bases). Trimming cost V 0 bases and J 0 bases, with 12 bases left between them. Germline CDR1 DFQATT, CDR2 SNEGSKA (reference sequence). The CDR3 is 15 amino acids. Here the CDR3 DNA reads TGCAGTGCTAGAGATGCGCGGGGTAGCTCCTACGAGCAGTACTTC. This sequence encodes CSARDARGSSYEQYF.

The chain employs TRBV9 and TRBJ2-1; 8 positions match TRBD1. CDR3 length: 14 amino acids. Germline V lookup: CDR1 SGDLS, CDR2 YYNGEE. The V and J ends lost 5 bases and 8 bases, in that order; junction bases with no gene match: 9. The CDR3, as DNA: TGTGCCAGCAGGAAGGCAGGGGGCTTTGATGAGCAGTTCTTC. Residues: CASRKAGGFDEQFF.

The chain uses TRBV29-1 and TRBJ2-7; D might be TRBD1 (5 bases). The germline V and J ends were trimmed by 3 bases and 3 bases, with 9 bases remaining between them. Germline V gene lookup returns CDR1 SQVTM and CDR2 ANQGSEA. The CDR3 covers 12 residues. The CDR3 here is CSVEAGHYEQYF. CDR3 bases: TGCAGCGTTGAGGCAGGGCACTACGAGCAGTACTTC.

The chain employs TRBV6-2 or TRBV6-3 and TRBJ2-1; TRBD2 matches 8 bases. Germline CDR1 and CDR2: MNHEY and SVGEGT. The CDR3 is made up of 14 amino acids. Trimming removed 6 bases from V and 7 bases from J; junction bases left unmatched: 8. The CDR3 region has the DNA TGTGCCAGCAGGCGGGGGGCCCTTCAGAATGAGCAGTTCTTC. It codes for CASRRGALQNEQFF.

In its sample, this clonotype was seen a few times. The rearrangement uses TRBV12-3 or TRBV12-4 and TRBJ2-1; D not resolved. The CDR3 totals 11 residues. Trimming left V 2 bases short and J 9 bases short, with 5 bases between. CDR3 nucleotide sequence: TGTGCCAGCAGTTTAAGGTTTGAGCAGTTCTTC. Protein sequence: CASSLRFEQFF.

The rearrangement joins TRBV6-2 or TRBV6-3 to TRBJ2-1; the match to TRBD2 covers 11 bases. In germline, CDR1 is MNHEY, CDR2 SVGEGT. J was trimmed by 9 bases and V by 8 bases; bases with no gene match: 12. The CDR3 covers 15 residues. CDR3 loop: CASVTKLAGAFEQFF. For the CDR3, the DNA is TGTGCCAGCGTAACTAAACTAGCGGGAGCTTTTGAGCAGTTCTTC.